Presented here are 31 T cell receptor beta chains from one specimen sequenced in a study of blood T cells in healthy people across ages. A second PCR, run for roughly 6 to 11 cycles, used a sample-barcoded 5' primer plus a J-beta primer mix. Each CDR3 protein is one row after TCRdb ran MiXCR on the 5' RACE reads. Of approximately 900,000 distinct CDR3 sequences in the sample, around 48% are singletons; the top ten hold under 15%. Sequences were obtained from blood. The receptor source for this set is a man younger than 45 in good health.

The chain links TRBV20-1 to TRBJ2-7, with TRBD2 as a possible D gene (5 bases). The V end lost 5 bases, the J end lost 7 bases, and 18 bases lay between the germline ends. The CDR3 is 13 residues long. Germline CDR1 and CDR2: DFQATT and SNEGSKA (reference sequence). The CDR3 DNA reads as TGCAGTGCTCATCGGGGAGAGCCCTTTGAGCAGTACTTC. It is translated as CSAHRGEPFEQYF.

This clonotype was observed a few times. The chain couples TRBV7-9 to TRBJ1-2, with 9 bases identical to TRBD1. Germline loops: CDR1 SEHNR, CDR2 FQNEAQ (reference sequence). The CDR3 has 13 residues. V was pared by 7 bases and J by 3 bases, with 3 bases of the junction left unmatched. CDR3 loop: CASIGDRDYGYTF. The CDR3 nucleotides are TGTGCCAGCATCGGGGACAGGGACTATGGCTACACCTTC.

This clonotype was picked up a small number of times. V usage is TRBV4-3 and J usage is TRBJ2-1, with 8 positions matching TRBD1. The V and J ends lost 0 bases and 0 bases, in that order; junction bases with no gene match: 4. Germline-derived CDR1 and CDR2 are LGHNA and YSLEER. The CDR3 is made up of 17 amino acids. The CDR3 DNA reads as TGCGCCAGCAGCCAAGATATTCAGGGGGCCTCCTACAATGAGCAGTTCTTC. Amino acids: CASSQDIQGASYNEQFF.

This chain connects TRBV27 to TRBJ1-1; TRBD1 might be the D (5 bases). Trimming cost V 5 bases and J 0 bases, with 19 bases left between them. Germline loops: CDR1 MNHEY, CDR2 SMNVEV (reference sequence). This CDR3 region has 17 residues. The CDR3 sequence: CASSLTPGQGLNTEAFF. CDR3 DNA sequence: TGTGCCAGCAGTCTCACCCCCGGGCAGGGCCTGAACACTGAAGCTTTCTTT.

The gene calls are TRBV30 and TRBJ2-5; no clear D gene. V dropped 2 bases and J dropped 7 bases, with 11 bases sitting between them. Per the germline V gene, CDR1 is GTSNPN and CDR2 is SVGIG (reference sequence). The CDR3 has 12 amino acids. This CDR3 is CAWSPTYVTQYF. CDR3 in DNA: TGTGCCTGGAGTCCTACGTACGTGACCCAGTACTTC. The whole variable domain, filled in from reference TRBV30 and TRBJ2-5, reads SQTIHQWPATLVQPVGSPLSLECTVEGTSNPNLYWYRQAAGRGLQLLFYSVGIGQISSEVPQNLSASRPQDRQFILSSKKLLLSDSGFYLCAWSPTYVTQYFGPGTRLLVL.

Here the CDR3 reads CASSLQTGNNQPQHF. The CDR3 DNA reads as TGTGCCAGCAGCTTACAGACAGGGAACAATCAGCCCCAGCATTTT. The J gene is TRBJ1-5, the V gene TRBV7-2; 7 bases agree with TRBD1. CDR3 length: 15 residues. CDR1 and CDR2 from the germline V gene are SGHTA and FQGNSA. J lost 3 bases, V lost 2 bases, and 4 bases had no gene match.

This clonotype was recorded a few times. The chain recombines TRBV5-1 with TRBJ1-1; D might be TRBD1 (5 bases). The CDR3 has 16 amino acids. Trimming cost V 4 bases and J 5 bases, with 21 bases left between them. Germline V CDR1 and CDR2: SGHRS, YFSETQ. CDR3 bases: TGCGCCAGCAGCCTCCGGGACGGAGGGACGGGGACTGAAGCTTTCTTT. This sequence encodes CASSLRDGGTGTEAFF.

The table lists this clonotype with a few counts. The chain is built from TRBV28 and TRBJ2-3; D is unresolved. CDR1 MDHEN and CDR2 SYDVKM come from the germline V gene. Deletions cut 4 bases from V and 4 bases from J, with 9 bases between. The CDR3 totals 13 residues. The CDR3 DNA follows: TGTGCCAGCAGTTCCCCGGCGGCAGATACGCAGTATTTT. Translating gives CASSSPAADTQYF. Supplemented by reference TRBV28 and TRBJ2-3, the full variable domain reads DVKVTQSSRYLVKRTGEKVFLECVQDMDHENMFWYRQDPGLGLRLIYFSYDVKMKEKGDIPEGYSVSREKKERFSLILESASTNQTSMYLCASSSPAADTQYFGPGTRLTVL.

The rearrangement uses TRBV7-2 and TRBJ2-3, with 7 bases matching TRBD2. Trimming at V came to 2 bases and at J to 3 bases, leaving 8 bases not matched to a gene. Per germline, CDR1 SGHTA and CDR2 FQGNSA. The CDR3 has 16 residues. The CDR3 sequence is CASSLLVLAKTDTQYF. CDR3 sequence (DNA): TGTGCCAGCAGCTTATTGGTACTAGCGAAGACAGATACGCAGTATTTT.

The V call is TRBV3-1, the J call TRBJ2-4; D not certain. The end of the DNA fits TRBJ2-7 better, so the J call may be wrong. The germline CDR1 and CDR2 sequences are LGHDT and YNNKEL (reference sequence). The CDR3 extends over 12 amino acids. The CDR3 bases are TGTGCCAGCAGCCAATCCCCCCTCGAGCAGTACTTC. Residues: CASSQSPLEQYF.

The chain combines TRBV7-8 with TRBJ1-4; 8 positions match TRBD1. Germline CDR1 is SGHVS and CDR2 is FQNEAQ. After removal of 3 bases from V and 7 bases from J, the junction contained 7 bases not matched to a gene. This CDR3 has 15 residues. The CDR3 sequence: CASSFSDRGGEKLFF. In DNA form, the CDR3 reads TGTGCCAGCAGCTTCTCTGACAGGGGAGGTGAAAAACTGTTTTTT.

This clonotype was counted a single time. This chain connects TRBV4-1 to TRBJ1-2, with TRBD1 matching 9 bases. Germline CDR1 reads MGHRA; CDR2 reads YSYEKL. The V gene end was trimmed by 1 base and the J gene end by 9 bases; junction bases not matched to a gene: 6. The CDR3 is made up of 14 amino acids. CDR3: CASSQGTGEASYTF. Written as DNA, the CDR3 is TGCGCCAGCAGCCAAGGGACAGGGGAGGCCAGCTACACCTTC.

The chain uses TRBV27 and TRBJ2-7; the D gene could be TRBD1 or TRBD2 (5 bases each). CDR1 is MNHEY and CDR2 is SMNVEV in the germline V gene (reference sequence). Trimming removed 0 bases from V and 0 bases from J, with 12 bases in between. This CDR3 has 16 amino acids. DNA of the CDR3: TGTGCCAGCAGTTTATCAGGGTGGGGGATCTCCTACGAGCAGTACTTC. Translating it yields CASSLSGWGISYEQYF.

The V call is TRBV29-1, the J call TRBJ2-7; 8 nucleotides line up with TRBD1. The CDR3 runs to 12 residues. Germline CDR1 is SQVTM and CDR2 is ANQGSEA. Unmatched junction bases numbered 7, after V lost 6 bases and J lost 6 bases. CDR3 sequence: CSVGGQGGEQYF. CDR3 DNA: TGCAGCGTGGGTGGACAGGGTGGCGAGCAGTACTTC.

The chain uses TRBV7-3 and TRBJ2-1; TRBD1 aligns across 8 bases. The CDR3 has 15 amino acids. Unmatched junction bases numbered 6, after V lost 5 bases and J lost 3 bases. In germline, CDR1 is SGHTA, CDR2 FQGTGA. The CDR3 sequence: CASSTGQGSYNEQFF. The DNA for the CDR3 is TGTGCCAGCAGCACTGGACAGGGTAGCTACAATGAGCAGTTCTTC.

The CDR3 is CASSLEGVDEQFF. CDR3 bases: TGCGCCAGCAGCTTGGAAGGGGTGGATGAGCAGTTCTTC. V and J are TRBV5-1 and TRBJ2-1; D is possibly TRBD1 (5 bases). CDR3 size: 13 residues. V was pared by 0 bases and J by 8 bases, with 9 bases between. Germline CDR1 is SGHRS and CDR2 is YFSETQ.

The chain combines TRBV27 with TRBJ1-1; possible D gene TRBD1, 6 bases. The germline V and J ends were trimmed by 2 bases and 7 bases, with 11 bases remaining between them. The CDR3 has 13 residues. Germline assignment: CDR1 MNHEY and CDR2 SMNVEV (reference sequence). The CDR3 DNA sequence: TGTGCCAGCAGTTTAGCGGGGGCAATTGAAGCTTTCTTT. It specifies CASSLAGAIEAFF.

The table lists this clonotype with a few counts. V and J are TRBV6-5 and TRBJ2-1; 7 nucleotides line up with TRBD2. V lost 2 bases to trimming and J lost 2 bases; unmatched junction nucleotides: 6. From germline, CDR1 is MNHEY and CDR2 SVGAGI. CDR3 size: 16 residues. CDR3 sequence: CASSYTAGATYNEQFF. CDR3 nucleotides: TGTGCCAGCAGTTACACCGCGGGAGCAACCTACAATGAGCAGTTCTTC.

The chain joins TRBV7-6 to TRBJ2-1; 7 nucleotides agree with TRBD2. The CDR3 runs to 14 residues. The ends lost 4 bases at V and 10 bases at J; junction bases unmatched: 10. Germline V CDR1 and CDR2: SGHVS, FNYEAQ. The CDR3 nucleotides are TGTGCCAGCAGCTCCCTGTCAAGCGGGGCCGAGCAGTTCTTC. Its translation: CASSSLSSGAEQFF.

J is TRBJ2-7 and V is TRBV4-1; weak D call: TRBD2 (6 bases). CDR3 size: 14 residues. V was trimmed by 1 base and J by 5 bases, leaving 12 bases between them. Germline CDR1 MGHRA, CDR2 YSYEKL. This CDR3 is CASSQVRGYHEQYF. CDR3 DNA: TGCGCCAGCAGCCAAGTCCGGGGGTACCACGAGCAGTACTTC.

This rearrangement joins TRBV29-1 to TRBJ1-2; 8 positions agree with TRBD1. Trimming at V came to 4 bases and at J to 7 bases, leaving 5 bases not matched to a gene. CDR3 length equals 12 residues. From germline, CDR1 is SQVTM and CDR2 ANQGSEA. The CDR3 sequence: CSVVSTGAGYTF. The CDR3 region has the DNA TGCAGCGTTGTCTCGACAGGGGCTGGCTACACCTTC.

This chain connects TRBV6-2 or TRBV6-3 to TRBJ2-3, with D perhaps TRBD2 (6 bases). The CDR3 has 14 amino acids. Trimming cost V 7 bases and J 0 bases, with 11 bases left between them. CDR1 and CDR2 from the germline V gene are MNHEY and SVGEGT. The CDR3 region is CASTVGTSTDTQYF. CDR3 coding DNA: TGTGCCAGCACAGTGGGGACTAGCACAGATACGCAGTATTTT.

J is TRBJ2-1 and V is TRBV6-5, with 10 nucleotides matching TRBD2. CDR1 and CDR2 from the germline V gene are MNHEY and SVGAGI. The CDR3 is 15 amino acids. V lost 5 bases to trimming and J lost 6 bases; unmatched junction nucleotides: 7. The CDR3: CASSPLAGDTNEQFF. In DNA form, the CDR3 reads TGTGCCAGCAGTCCCCTAGCGGGGGATACCAATGAGCAGTTCTTC.

This chain joins TRBV11-2 and TRBJ1-4; D ambiguous. CDR3 length: 14 amino acids. The ends were cut back, 0 bases at V and 10 bases at J, with 12 bases in the middle. Germline V gene lookup returns CDR1 SGHAT and CDR2 FQNNGV. Here the CDR3 reads CASSLDYQAGKLFF. The CDR3 DNA follows: TGTGCCAGCAGCTTAGATTACCAGGCCGGAAAACTGTTTTTT.

Only a few counts were recorded for this clonotype. V is TRBV3-1 and J is TRBJ1-2; D gene unclear. The CDR3 covers 14 residues. V was trimmed by 0 bases and J by 4 bases, leaving 9 bases between them. Germline CDR1 is LGHDT and CDR2 is YNNKEL (reference sequence). This CDR3 reads CASSQDVRAYGYTF. The CDR3, as DNA: TGTGCCAGCAGCCAAGATGTGAGAGCCTATGGCTACACCTTC.

V and J are TRBV12-3 or TRBV12-4 and TRBJ2-4, with D maybe TRBD2 (6 bases). This CDR3 comprises 18 residues. V was clipped by 4 bases and J by 0 bases, with 19 bases between them. The CDR3 region is CASSYWGISGIAKNIQYF. As DNA, the CDR3 is TGTGCCAGCAGTTACTGGGGTATTAGCGGAATAGCCAAAAACATTCAGTACTTC.

This rearrangement joins TRBV12-3 or TRBV12-4 to TRBJ2-4; no clear D. V gave up 6 bases and J gave up 0 bases, with 15 bases separating them. The CDR3 length is 16 residues. CDR3 nucleotide sequence: TGTGCCAGCAGCCGGGCAGTACATTTAGCCAAAAACATTCAGTACTTC. Its protein product is CASSRAVHLAKNIQYF.

V and J are TRBV28 and TRBJ1-2; no clear D gene. CDR3 length: 14 amino acids. From germline, CDR1 is MDHEN and CDR2 SYDVKM. V shed 5 bases and J shed 2 bases, with 12 bases lying between them. CDR3 region: CASSADSPNYGYTF. CDR3 nucleotide sequence: TGTGCCAGCAGTGCGGACTCACCCAACTATGGCTACACCTTC.

This clonotype was seen a handful of times. The V call is TRBV5-1, the J call TRBJ1-5; 10 positions match TRBD1. Trimming took 4 bases from V and 3 from J; bases not matched to a gene: 7. This CDR3 is built from 16 residues. The germline gives CDR1 SGHRS, CDR2 YFSETQ. This CDR3 reads CASSDGTGDPNQPQHF. The CDR3 coding sequence is TGCGCCAGCAGCGACGGGACAGGGGATCCCAATCAGCCCCAGCATTTT.

The chain employs TRBV7-2 and TRBJ2-2, with TRBD1 matching 8 bases. V trimming: 5 bases; J trimming: 6 bases; junction bases outside the gene matches: 2. The CDR3 sequence is 13 residues long. Looked up from germline, CDR1 is SGHTA and CDR2 is FQGNSA. The chain's CDR3 is CASSSRGPGELFF. In nucleotides, the CDR3 is TGTGCCAGCAGCAGCAGGGGGCCCGGGGAGCTGTTTTTT.

V and J are TRBV4-2 and TRBJ2-7; D is possibly TRBD2 (6 bases). The CDR3 is made up of 15 amino acids. V lost 0 bases to trimming and J lost 6 bases, with 15 bases between them. Looked up from germline, CDR1 is LGHNA and CDR2 is YNFKEQ. CDR3 protein: CASSQDRDSVVEQYF. DNA for the CDR3: TGTGCCAGCAGCCAAGATAGGGACTCCGTTGTCGAGCAGTACTTC.